Following are 17 T cell receptor beta chains from one sample sequenced in a study of blood T cell repertoires in COVID-19. TCRdb's table, derived via immunoSEQ multiplex PCR, lists solely in-frame clones and lacks some. The sample yields about 76,000 clones, approximately 86% seen once. Sequencing used peripheral blood. The receptors here all came from a human donor in a cohort sampled during active COVID-19.

This clone showed up just once. The gene calls are TRBV5-1 and TRBJ2-7; D not resolved. The CDR3 loop spans 14 amino acids. V lost 0 bases and J 7 bases, leaving 14 bases between the germline ends. Germline V CDR1 and CDR2: SGHRS, YFSETQ. The CDR3 protein is CASSLASPSREQYF. The CDR3 DNA follows: TGCGCCAGCAGCTTGGCCAGTCCTTCGAGGGAGCAGTACTTC.

This clone was recorded once. V is TRBV30 and J is TRBJ1-2; possible D gene TRBD1, 6 bases. This CDR3 comprises 17 residues. Germline assignment: CDR1 GTSNPN and CDR2 SVGIG (reference sequence). Trimming shortened V by 1 base and J by 4 bases, and 22 bases separated the two germline ends. CDR3 nucleotide sequence: TGTGCCTGGAGTGATACGTCGACAAACAGGGCTTTCTATGGCTACACCTTC. This codes for CAWSDTSTNRAFYGYTF.

This rearrangement joins TRBV9 to TRBJ2-2; 11 bases are a match to TRBD2. The CDR3 contains 16 residues. With 2 bases clipped from V and 5 bases from J, the junction kept 5 bases outside the gene matches. CDR1 is SGDLS and CDR2 is YYNGEE in the germline V gene. In DNA, the CDR3 is TGTGCCAGCAGCGTCATAGCGGGGGGGCTTACCGGGGAGCTGTTTTTT. The encoded protein is CASSVIAGGLTGELFF.

The chain employs TRBV7-2 and TRBJ2-3, with 11 bases aligning to TRBD2. V lost 2 bases to trimming and J lost 8 bases; unmatched junction nucleotides: 6. Germline CDR1 is SGHTA and CDR2 is FQGNSA. The CDR3 loop spans 15 amino acids. Here the CDR3 reads CASSLSAGLAGTQYF. DNA for the CDR3: TGTGCCAGCAGCTTATCCGCCGGACTAGCGGGTACGCAGTATTTT. Complete variable domain (other parts from reference TRBV7-2 and TRBJ2-3): GAGVSQSPSNKVTEKGKDVELRCDPISGHTALYWYRQSLGQGLEFLIYFQGNSAPDKSGLPSDRFSAERTGGSVSTLTIQRTQQEDSAVYLCASSLSAGLAGTQYFGPGTRLTVL.

This chain links TRBV7-8 with TRBJ2-1; no firm D call. CDR1 SGHVS and CDR2 FQNEAQ come from the germline V gene. This CDR3 contains 14 residues. Trimming removed 3 bases at V and 6 bases at J, with 12 bases between. The CDR3 here is CASSFVSRANEQFF. In nucleotides, the CDR3 is TGTGCCAGCAGCTTCGTTAGTAGAGCCAATGAGCAGTTCTTC.

J is TRBJ1-6 and V is TRBV24-1; the D gene is possibly TRBD1 (6 bases). Germline assignment: CDR1 KGHDR and CDR2 SFDVKD. The V and J ends lost 3 bases and 7 bases respectively, with 15 bases between them. CDR3 length: 16 residues. As DNA, the CDR3 is TGTGCCACCAGTGATGGTCGAAGGACAGACAATTCACCCCTCCACTTT. It encodes CATSDGRRTDNSPLHF.

The chain uses TRBV2 and TRBJ2-3; D is possibly TRBD2 (5 bases). CDR3 length: 12 amino acids. Germline assignment: CDR1 SNHLY and CDR2 FYNNEI. Trimming cost V 7 bases and J 3 bases, with 8 bases left between them. CDR3 nucleotide sequence: TGTGCCAGCAATCGGGGTACAGATACGCAGTATTTT. This gives the protein CASNRGTDTQYF.

The sample holds one count of this clone. This chain connects TRBV5-6 to TRBJ2-1; 13 nucleotides line up with TRBD2. The CDR3 has 16 amino acids. Germline-derived CDR1 and CDR2 are SGHDT and YYEEEE. With V trimmed by 2 bases and J by 4 bases, 3 bases remained unmatched. The CDR3 DNA reads TGTGCCAGCAGCTTCGGACTAGCGGGGGTATACAATGAGCAGTTCTTC. Amino acid sequence: CASSFGLAGVYNEQFF.

V usage is TRBV27 and J usage is TRBJ2-5, with 12 bases fitting TRBD2. CDR3 length: 14 amino acids. Germline V CDR1 and CDR2: MNHEY, SMNVEV (reference sequence). Trimming cost V 8 bases and J 5 bases; bases outside gene matches: 6. The CDR3, as DNA: TGTGCCAGCCGGTGGACTAGCGGGGTTGAGACCCAGTACTTC. This sequence encodes CASRWTSGVETQYF.

The genes are TRBV5-4 and TRBJ2-5, with 7 bases that match TRBD2. Germline CDR1 reads SGHNT; CDR2 reads YYREEE (reference sequence). The CDR3 consists of 15 residues. With V trimmed by 3 bases and J by 5 bases, 10 bases remained unmatched. Here the CDR3 reads CASSSMDQGGETQYF. The CDR3 DNA follows: TGTGCCAGCAGCTCCATGGATCAGGGAGGGGAGACCCAGTACTTC.

V gene TRBV25-1 combines with J gene TRBJ2-3; a weak D match, TRBD2 (5 bases). The germline CDR1 and CDR2 sequences are MGHDK and SYGVNS. Trimming removed 2 bases from V and 6 bases from J, with 12 bases in between. This CDR3 has 14 residues. The CDR3 is CASSEAGKRDTQYF. In nucleotides, the CDR3 is TGTGCCAGCAGTGAAGCCGGGAAGAGGGATACGCAGTATTTT.

This chain joins TRBV7-2 and TRBJ2-7; D perhaps matches TRBD1 (5 bases). Trimming cost V 3 bases and J 6 bases, with 12 bases left between them. There are 13 residues in the CDR3. Germline CDR1 reads SGHTA; CDR2 reads FQGNSA. The CDR3 DNA is TGTGCCAGCAGCTTGCAGGGCCTGGGCGAGCAGTACTTC. This translates into CASSLQGLGEQYF.

The chain combines TRBV4-3 with TRBJ1-3; D remains ambiguous. V lost 0 bases and J 0 bases, leaving 12 bases between the germline ends. The germline V gene has CDR1 LGHNA and CDR2 YSLEER. The CDR3 spans 17 residues. The CDR3 here is CASSQEKPTHSGNTIYF. The CDR3 DNA follows: TGCGCCAGCAGCCAAGAAAAACCGACACACTCTGGAAACACCATATATTTT.

The gene calls are TRBV2 and TRBJ2-3; 9 nucleotides agree with TRBD2. The ends lost 3 bases at V and 6 bases at J; junction bases unmatched: 10. CDR1 is SNHLY, CDR2 FYNNEI, per germline. The CDR3 is 16 amino acids. In nucleotides, the CDR3 is TGTGCCAGCAGTGACCGGCTAGCGGGGAACGGGGATACGCAGTATTTT. Residues: CASSDRLAGNGDTQYF.

This clone has just one count. V gene TRBV19 combines with J gene TRBJ2-7; D possibly corresponds to TRBD2 (5 bases). Germline-derived CDR1 and CDR2 are LNHDA and SQIVND (reference sequence). V gave up 6 bases and J gave up 0 bases, with 9 bases separating them. CDR3 length equals 13 residues. CDR3 residues: CASSQGSSYEQYF. As DNA, the CDR3 is TGTGCCAGTAGCCAAGGGAGCTCCTACGAGCAGTACTTC.

J is TRBJ2-7 and V is TRBV7-2; D might be TRBD2 (5 bases). Germline values: CDR1 SGHTA, CDR2 FQGNSA. The CDR3 extends over 13 amino acids. V lost 7 bases and J 0 bases, leaving 10 bases between the germline ends. The CDR3 is CASNPGISYEQYF. DNA for the CDR3: TGTGCCAGCAACCCGGGAATCTCCTACGAGCAGTACTTC.

In its sample, this clone was seen a few times. This sequence joins TRBV2 and TRBJ1-5; D is possibly TRBD1 (6 bases). Trimming removed 10 bases at V and 0 bases at J, with 16 bases between. Germline CDR1 SNHLY, CDR2 FYNNEI. The CDR3 loop spans 15 amino acids. The CDR3 protein is CATAPTGYSNQPQHF. The DNA of the CDR3 is TGTGCCACTGCCCCTACAGGGTATAGCAATCAGCCCCAGCATTTT.